These T cell receptor beta chains were read from a single sample in a study of cytomegalovirus exposure and HLA in healthy donors. Only in-frame clones appear in the TCRdb table, and some are missing; sequencing was by immunoSEQ multiplex PCR. This table holds 160,000 or so clones, approximately 81% found once. Source material: PBMCs. These receptors originate from a man aged 45-65 years in good health and CMV-seropositive. Both conserved end residues are part of each CDR3. The D gene is left open where the match is weak. Clone size is stated in some rows and not others, as once, few, many or a class when expanded.

-	TRBV4-1	TRBJ2-7	-	TGCGCCAGCAGCAAAGCCGTGAGATTGAACAGCTCCTACGAGCAGTACTTC	CASSKAVRLNSSYEQYF
once	TRBV27	TRBJ1-2	-	TGTGCCAGCAGTTCCCAGCGGACGACGGGAACCTATGGCTACACCTTC	CASSSQRTTGTYGYTF
-	TRBV6-6	TRBJ1-5	TRBD1	TGTGCCAGCAGTCCCCCGGGACAGCGGAATCAGCCCCAGCATTTT	CASSPPGQRNQPQHF
-	TRBV7-9	TRBJ1-2	TRBD1	TGTGCCAGCAGCCCCGGGGACAGGCGCGGCTACACCTTC	CASSPGDRRGYTF
-	TRBV28	TRBJ2-7	TRBD2	TGTGCCAGCAGGGGGGGCAAGGGACTAGCGGGGAATTACGAGCAGTACTTC	CASRGGKGLAGNYEQYF
few	TRBV27	TRBJ2-3	TRBD2	TGTGCCAGCAGTTTATGGCTAGCGGGGGGAAGAGATACGCAGTATTTT	CASSLWLAGGRDTQYF
-	TRBV28	TRBJ1-6	-	TGTGCCAGCAGTAGTTACAGGGCCCTTAATTCACCCCTCCACTTT	CASSSYRALNSPLHF
-	TRBV4-1	TRBJ2-1	TRBD2	TGCGCCAGCAGCCAAACTAGCGGGGGTGGCAATGAGCAGTTCTTC	CASSQTSGGGNEQFF
few	TRBV11-2	TRBJ2-4	-	TGTGCCAGCACCCCCGGCAGACACCTTAACATTCAGTACTTC	CASTPGRHLNIQYF
once	TRBV28	TRBJ2-7	-	TGTGCCAGCAGTTTACCCCCTGGGGCGGTTACCTCCTACGAGCAGTACTTC	CASSLPPGAVTSYEQYF
-	TRBV5-1	TRBJ2-3	TRBD2	TGCGCCAGCAGCGCGGGGACTAGCGGGAGCGGCACAGATACGCAGTATTTT	CASSAGTSGSGTDTQYF
-	TRBV19	TRBJ1-1	TRBD1	TGTGCCAGTAGTACGGCTAACAGGGGGCGCCAATTGAACACTGAAGCTTTCTTT	CASSTANRGRQLNTEAFF
-	TRBV9	TRBJ2-2	-	TGTGCCAGCAGCGTAGAGACAGGTTCGAACACCGGGGAGCTGTTTTTT	CASSVETGSNTGELFF
-	TRBV19	TRBJ2-5	-	TGTGCCAGTAGTCGCGAGTTTCAAGAGACCCAGTACTTC	CASSREFQETQYF
-	TRBV14	TRBJ2-4	-	TGTGCCAGCAGCCATCGGGGGGCCAAAAACATTCAGTACTTC	CASSHRGAKNIQYF
-	TRBV2	TRBJ2-5	TRBD2	TGTGCCAGCAGGATGACTAGCGGCCAAGAGACCCAGTACTTC	CASRMTSGQETQYF
-	TRBV28	TRBJ1-5	-	TGTGCCAGCAGTTTATATGGCAGGGGAAATCAGCCCCAGCATTTT	CASSLYGRGNQPQHF
once	TRBV5-6	TRBJ1-2	-	TGTGCCAGCAGCTTGGCTGGGGGCTTAGGCTACACCTTC	CASSLAGGLGYTF
-	TRBV11-2	TRBJ1-2	-	TGTGCCAGCAGCTTAACCCTCGAAGGGGATGGCTACACCTTC	CASSLTLEGDGYTF
-	TRBV6-5	TRBJ2-1	-	TGTGCCAGCAGTACCGGTTGGAATGAGCAGTTCTTC	CASSTGWNEQFF
-	TRBV15	TRBJ2-7	TRBD1	TGTGCCACCAGCAGAGGGAGGGGACAGGGGGGAGAGCAGTACTTC	CATSRGRGQGGEQYF
once	TRBV28	TRBJ1-1	-	TGTGCCAGCAGCTTCGAACAGACACACACTGAAGCTTTCTTT	CASSFEQTHTEAFF
-	TRBV7-2	TRBJ2-1	TRBD1	TGTGCCAGCAGCTTAGCGGGCCAGGGGGCGGGAAATGAGCAGTTCTTC	CASSLAGQGAGNEQFF
-	TRBV12-2	TRBJ2-5	-	TGTGCAAGTCGCTTCGGGACTAGCTCCCAAGAGACCCAGTACTTC	CASRFGTSSQETQYF
-	TRBV5-1	TRBJ1-1	TRBD1	TGCGCCAGCAGCTGGGGGACAGGGGGTGCCGAAGCTTTCTTT	CASSWGTGGAEAFF
-	TRBV6-6	TRBJ2-7	-	TGTGCCAGCAGTTACGGGGGGACCCTTCCCAGCTACGAGCAGTACTTC	CASSYGGTLPSYEQYF
-	TRBV9	TRBJ2-1	TRBD2	TGTGCCAGCAGCGTAGAAATAGCGGGGGGCGGCAATGAGCAGTTCTTC	CASSVEIAGGGNEQFF
-	TRBV10-3	TRBJ1-1	-	TGTGCCATCAGGGGGACAACTGAAGCTTTCTTT	CAIRGTTEAFF
-	TRBV29-1	TRBJ2-1	TRBD2	TGCAGCGCAGCCCTTAGCGGGAGCAGTAGGAATGAGCAGTTCTTC	CSAALSGSSRNEQFF
-	TRBV10-3	TRBJ2-3	TRBD1	TGTGCCATCAGTGAGTGGGTGGACAGGGGTGATACGCAGTATTTT	CAISEWVDRGDTQYF
once	TRBV30	TRBJ2-4	TRBD2	TGTGCCTGGAGTTGGGGGGGATCCGCGGGGGCCAAAAACATTCAGTACTTC	CAWSWGGSAGAKNIQYF
-	TRBV6-1	TRBJ1-6	-	TGTGCCAGCAGTGAACAGGGAAGCTCCTATAATTCACCCCTCCACTTT	CASSEQGSSYNSPLHF
-	TRBV30	TRBJ2-7	-	TGTGCCTGGAGTGTAGACGCGGGATCCTACGAGCAGTACTTC	CAWSVDAGSYEQYF
-	TRBV27	TRBJ2-5	TRBD1	TGTGCCAGCAGACCCGGGACAGCACCAAAAGAGACCCAGTACTTC	CASRPGTAPKETQYF
-	TRBV11-2	TRBJ1-2	-	TGTGCCAGCAGCGACAGGCGCCCCTATGGCTACACCTTC	CASSDRRPYGYTF
-	TRBV5-4	TRBJ2-3	TRBD1	TGTGCCAGCAGCTTGGACAGGGGAACAGATACGCAGTATTTT	CASSLDRGTDTQYF
once	TRBV5-5	TRBJ2-7	TRBD1	TGTGCCAGCACCTCTCGCCGGGACAGGGTAACCTACGAGCAGTACTTC	CASTSRRDRVTYEQYF
-	TRBV2	TRBJ2-3	TRBD2	TGTGCCAGCAGTGAAAGTAGCGGGGGTTCAGATACGCAGTATTTT	CASSESSGGSDTQYF
-	TRBV27	TRBJ2-1	TRBD2	TGTGCCAGCAACATTACCGGGACTACCGCCGTCAATGAGCAGTTCTTC	CASNITGTTAVNEQFF
-	TRBV5-1	TRBJ1-1	-	TGCGCCAGCCGAACAGGGTCGACTGAAGCTTTCTTT	CASRTGSTEAFF
-	TRBV28	TRBJ2-5	TRBD2	TGTGCCAGCACCCCGGGGGGAGGGGAGGAGACCCAGTACTTC	CASTPGGGEETQYF
-	TRBV9	TRBJ2-5	TRBD1	TGTGCCAGCAGCGTAGGAGACAGGGGCGCAGAGACCCAGTACTTC	CASSVGDRGAETQYF
-	TRBV6-5	TRBJ1-2	-	TGTGCCAGCAGTTACGGCAGCGGGGATGGCTACACCTTC	CASSYGSGDGYTF
-	TRBV28	TRBJ2-1	TRBD1	TGTGCCAGCAGTGACAGGGGCAGCGAGCAGTTCTTC	CASSDRGSEQFF